Presented here are 2 T cell receptor beta chains from one specimen sequenced in a study of blood T cells in healthy people across ages. For the second PCR, which ran for about 6 to 11 cycles, a sample-barcoded 5' primer and a J-beta primer mix were used. In TCRdb, the 5' RACE reads were re-called with MiXCR into one record per CDR3 protein. The table shows around 970,000 distinct CDR3 sequences, with 45% to 60% occurring only once. The sample was blood. Source of these receptors: an older woman in good health.

The genes are TRBV2 and TRBJ2-1; D possibly corresponds to TRBD2 (5 bases). Trimming shortened V by 8 bases and J by 9 bases, and 14 bases separated the two germline ends. The CDR3 runs to 12 residues. The germline V gene encodes CDR1 SNHLY and CDR2 FYNNEI. The CDR3 coding sequence is TGTGCCAGCGGAGGAACTAGATCTGAGCAGTTCTTC. Its protein is CASGGTRSEQFF. Full variable domain (remainder filled in from reference TRBV2 and TRBJ2-1): EPEVTQTPSHQVTQMGQEVILRCVPISNHLYFYWYRQILGQKVEFLVSFYNNEISEKSEIFDDQFSVERPDGSNFTLKIRSTKLEDSAMYFCASGGTRSEQFFGPGTRLTVL.

This chain connects TRBV20-1 to TRBJ2-1; TRBD1 agrees at 7 bases. CDR1 and CDR2 from the germline V gene are DFQATT and SNEGSKA (reference sequence). The CDR3 covers 16 residues. Trimming cost V 0 bases and J 8 bases; bases outside gene matches: 13. CDR3 nucleotide sequence: TGCAGTGCTAGAGATAGCGACAGGGTGGGTAAAGATGAGCAGTTCTTC. It codes for CSARDSDRVGKDEQFF.